Listed below are T cell receptor beta chains from one sample, sequenced in a study of response to subunit inactivated influenza vaccine. TCRdb reprocessed the RT-PCR reads via MiXCR and lists one record per CDR3 protein. In the table there are 500,000 to 600,000 distinct CDR3 sequences, 13% of which are singletons. Sequences were derived from PBMCs from blood, sampled about 6 weeks after vaccination. The receptors were gathered from a man aged 45-60 years who received an inactivated influenza vaccine. CDR3s include the opening cysteine and the closing phenylalanine or tryptophan. The D gene is left open where the match is weak.

TRBJ1-5 TRBD1 TRBV24-1 13 CATSDTGVQPQHF
TRBJ2-1 TRBD1 TRBV7-8 15 CASRNTGVGYNEQFF
TRBJ2-7 - TRBV20-1 14 CSARDWGRDPQLYF
TRBJ1-6 - TRBV4-1 12 CASSQADSPLHF
TRBJ2-7 TRBD1 TRBV30 12 CAWSPTGGEQYF
TRBJ1-2 TRBD1 TRBV4-3 16 CASSQVVSGGANGYTF
TRBJ2-2 TRBD1 TRBV27 17 CASSLSNRGLGTGELFF
TRBJ2-5 - TRBV20-1 15 CSAREGRWSRETQYF
TRBJ1-1 - TRBV4-1 14 CASSQDRQNTEAFF
TRBJ2-5 - TRBV20-1 14 CSARFRTSMETQYF
TRBJ2-3 TRBD1 TRBV7-9 15 CASTPGQTFTDTQYF
TRBJ2-7 - TRBV6-6 13 CASSTGSPYEQYF
TRBJ1-6 - TRBV7-6 17 CASSPYGRGRRASPLHF
TRBJ2-1 TRBD1 TRBV12-3/TRBV12-4 15 CASSGTGTGGNEQFF
TRBJ2-5 - TRBV7-9 15 CASSSHGGLVETQYF
TRBJ2-7 TRBD1 TRBV14 15 CASSQPRDSSYEQYF
TRBJ1-6 TRBD1 TRBV5-1 15 CASSSETGENSPLHF
TRBJ2-5 TRBD2 TRBV5-3 14 CARSPRDYPETQYF
TRBJ2-2 - TRBV25-1 12 CASSQIGGELFF
TRBJ2-1 TRBD2 TRBV20-1 15 CTASGLAGPYNEQFF
TRBJ1-5 - TRBV10-3 13 CAISGAASQPQHF
TRBJ2-5 TRBD2 TRBV20-1 12 CSVAGVRETQYF
TRBJ1-5 - TRBV4-1 15 CASSQGGQGFQPQHF
TRBJ1-1 TRBD1 TRBV29-1 13 CSTKTGMNTEAFF
TRBJ2-5 - TRBV5-6 14 CASSSRTGKGTQYF
TRBJ1-1 - TRBV7-2 15 CASSLRPGENTEAFF
TRBJ2-1 TRBD1 TRBV14 13 CASSRQGIDEQFF
TRBJ2-3 - TRBV7-9 17 CASSPRGDLRTLDTQYF
TRBJ2-1 - TRBV6-5 14 CASSYYGPYNEQFF
TRBJ2-7 - TRBV29-1 16 CSVEGATGRSSYEQYF
TRBJ1-4 - TRBV23-1 16 CASSLPPVATNEKLFF
TRBJ1-1 - TRBV6-5 13 CASSYSQGTEAFF
TRBJ2-5 TRBD1 TRBV20-1 15 CSARAGTVAQETQYF
TRBJ2-7 - TRBV7-6 16 CASSLEPTSPSGEQYF
TRBJ1-1 - TRBV20-1 17 CSAKRRQWEGVNTEAFF
TRBJ2-7 TRBD2 TRBV5-4 18 CASSSGLAGVVGSYEQYF
TRBJ2-5 - TRBV10-3 17 CAISEPAAGTAQETQYF
TRBJ1-2 - TRBV20-1 13 CSAPLPGFYGYTF
TRBJ1-2 - TRBV3-1 13 CASSLDPTGDYTF
TRBJ2-1 TRBD1 TRBV7-9 13 CASNRGQYNEQFF
TRBJ2-2 TRBD2 TRBV2 13 CASFSGITGELFF
TRBJ1-1 - TRBV27 14 CASSLTRRGTEAFF
TRBJ2-1 - TRBV5-1 12 CASSLEYGEQFF
TRBJ2-7 TRBD2 TRBV18 13 CASSPVREGAVGF
TRBJ2-5 TRBD2 TRBV20-1 14 CSAASGSIQETQYF
TRBJ2-2 - TRBV27 15 CASSLWDQVPGELFF
TRBJ2-5 - TRBV20-1 14 CSASGTTLQETQYF
TRBJ2-7 - TRBV28 17 CASSLRVELRSSYEQYF
TRBJ2-1 TRBD2 TRBV7-2 17 CASSTPPGGGALDEQFF
TRBJ2-3 - TRBV20-1 15 CSAASGTGTPDTQYF
TRBJ2-5 TRBD2 TRBV7-2 14 CASSSSGLASSQYF
TRBJ2-4 - TRBV4-2 13 CASSQDSRAIQYF